The 6 T cell receptor beta chains given below trace back to one sample, sequenced in a study of shared clonotypes between healthy human individuals. Generated by immunoSEQ multiplex PCR, the TCRdb table keeps only in-frame clones and is missing some. The sample has roughly 1,100,000 clones; around four fifths are singletons. The source material was memory CD4+ T cells sorted from blood. Subset: CD45RA-negative fraction. Every receptor here comes from a man in his late teens or twenties in good health.

This clone has just a few counts. The rearrangement uses TRBV19 and TRBJ1-6; weak D call: TRBD1 (5 bases). With 3 bases removed from V and 10 bases from J, the gap between germline ends came to 16 bases. Germline assignment: CDR1 LNHDA and CDR2 SQIVND (reference sequence). There are 15 residues in the CDR3. The CDR3 DNA reads as TGTGCCAGTAGTATCGGCCAGGGATGGAGATCACCCCTCCACTTT. It translates to CASSIGQGWRSPLHF.

The chain uses TRBV10-2 and TRBJ2-5; TRBD2 matches at 10 bases. Germline V gene sequence: CDR1 WSHSY, CDR2 SAAADI. With 3 bases clipped from V and 5 bases from J, the junction kept 3 bases outside the gene matches. The CDR3 is made up of 14 amino acids. The CDR3 protein is CASSDSGRWETQYF. In DNA, the CDR3 is TGCGCCAGCAGTGATAGCGGGAGGTGGGAGACCCAGTACTTC.

The rearrangement joins TRBV10-3 to TRBJ2-3; TRBD1 agrees at 8 bases. The germline gives CDR1 ENHRY, CDR2 SYGVKD. CDR3 size: 16 residues. V shed 4 bases and J 5 bases; nucleotides not matched to a gene: 11. This CDR3 reads CAISARQGAGGDTQYF. CDR3 in DNA: TGTGCCATCAGTGCGAGGCAGGGGGCGGGTGGAGATACGCAGTATTTT.

The chain combines TRBV6-1 with TRBJ2-6; D call uncertain. The CDR3 sequence is 16 residues long. The germline V gene encodes CDR1 MNHNS and CDR2 SASEGT. V dropped 2 bases and J dropped 0 bases, with 8 bases sitting between them. The CDR3 loop reads CASSEQALSGANVLTF. The CDR3 DNA sequence: TGTGCCAGCAGTGAACAGGCACTCTCTGGGGCCAACGTCCTGACTTTC.

The genes are TRBV7-2 and TRBJ2-1; 7 bases are shared with TRBD1. Unmatched junction bases numbered 8, after V lost 6 bases and J lost 0 bases. The CDR3 sequence is 16 residues long. Germline V lookup: CDR1 SGHTA, CDR2 FQGNSA. The CDR3 is CASSPISGGSYNEQFF. As DNA, the CDR3 is TGTGCCAGCAGTCCAATATCAGGGGGCTCCTACAATGAGCAGTTCTTC.

The genes are TRBV30 and TRBJ1-2; D ambiguous. Germline values: CDR1 GTSNPN, CDR2 SVGIG (reference sequence). V was cut by 2 bases and J by 2 bases, with 9 bases left in between. This CDR3 is built from 13 residues. CDR3 sequence: CAWSTTFNYGYTF. The CDR3 DNA sequence: TGTGCCTGGAGTACTACATTCAACTATGGCTACACCTTC.